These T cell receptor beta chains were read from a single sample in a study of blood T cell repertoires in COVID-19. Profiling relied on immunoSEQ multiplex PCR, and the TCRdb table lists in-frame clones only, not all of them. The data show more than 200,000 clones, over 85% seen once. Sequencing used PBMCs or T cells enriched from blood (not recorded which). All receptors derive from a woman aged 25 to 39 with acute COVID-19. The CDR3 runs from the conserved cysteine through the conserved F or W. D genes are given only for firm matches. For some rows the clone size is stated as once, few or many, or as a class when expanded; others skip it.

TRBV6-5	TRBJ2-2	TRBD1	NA	TGTGCCAGCAGTTACGGACAGGTCGGAACCGGGGAGCTGTTTTTT	CASSYGQVGTGELFF
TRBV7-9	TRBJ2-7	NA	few	TGTGCCAGCAGCTTATCTTTCGGGGGAAGCTCCTACGAGCAGTACTTC	CASSLSFGGSSYEQYF
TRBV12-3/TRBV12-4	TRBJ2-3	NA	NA	TGTGCCAGCAGCCAGAACACAGATACGCAGTATTTT	CASSQNTDTQYF
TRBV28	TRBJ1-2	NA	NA	TGTGCCAGCAGTTTCAGGGGCGGCTATGGCTACACCTTC	CASSFRGGYGYTF
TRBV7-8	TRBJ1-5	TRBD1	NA	TGTGCCAGCAGCTCCGGGACAGGAAGCAATCAGCCCCAGCATTTT	CASSSGTGSNQPQHF
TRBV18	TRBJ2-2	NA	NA	TGTGCCAGCTCACCACCGAGCGCCGGGGAGCTGTTTTTT	CASSPPSAGELFF
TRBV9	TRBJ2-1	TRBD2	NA	TGTGCCAGCAGCCCGGGACTAGCGGGGGTTTTCTCCTACAATGAGCAGTTCTTC	CASSPGLAGVFSYNEQFF
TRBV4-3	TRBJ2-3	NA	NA	TGCGCCAGCGCCCCGATAGGGGGGGGATCGAATACGCAGTATTTT	CASAPIGGGSNTQYF
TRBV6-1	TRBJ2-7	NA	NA	TGTGCCAGCAGTGAAACGTGGAGCTCCTACGAGCAGTACTTC	CASSETWSSYEQYF
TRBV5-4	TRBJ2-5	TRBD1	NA	TGTGCCAGCAGCATACCTACAGGGGTCCCCGAGACCCAGTACTTC	CASSIPTGVPETQYF
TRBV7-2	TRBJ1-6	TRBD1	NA	TGTGCCAGCAGCTTGGGGACAGGGGCCTCACCCCTCCACTTT	CASSLGTGASPLHF
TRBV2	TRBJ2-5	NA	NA	TGTGCCAGCAGTGAATTAAGCAGCGGAGGCAAAGAGACCCAGTACTTC	CASSELSSGGKETQYF
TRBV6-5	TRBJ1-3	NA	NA	TGTGCCAGCAGTTACAGCAGGGGTGGAAACACCATATATTTT	CASSYSRGGNTIYF
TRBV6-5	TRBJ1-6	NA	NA	TGTGCCAGCAGTTACGATACAGGGCCTTCACCCCTCCACTTT	CASSYDTGPSPLHF
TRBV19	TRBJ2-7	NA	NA	TGTGCCAGTAGTATAGATCACAGAGGGTCAAGGGAGCAGTACTTC	CASSIDHRGSREQYF
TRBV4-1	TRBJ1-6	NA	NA	TGCGCCAGCAGCCAAGTTGTACGAATACACAACGATAATTCACCCCTCCACTTT	CASSQVVRIHNDNSPLHF
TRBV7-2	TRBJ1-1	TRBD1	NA	TGTGCCAGCAGCTTTCGGTCAGGGGGCTACACTGAAGCTTTCTTT	CASSFRSGGYTEAFF
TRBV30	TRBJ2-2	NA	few	TGTGCCTGGAGACCTGGACTGACATGGAACACCGGGGAGCTGTTTTTT	CAWRPGLTWNTGELFF
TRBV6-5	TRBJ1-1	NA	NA	TGTGCCAGCAGTTACTCACCCAGCGTGAACACTGAAGCTTTCTTT	CASSYSPSVNTEAFF
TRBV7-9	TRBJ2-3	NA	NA	TGTGCCAGCAGCTTAGTGGTCGGTTCTAGCACAGATACGCAGTATTTT	CASSLVVGSSTDTQYF
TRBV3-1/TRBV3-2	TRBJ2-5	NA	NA	TGTGCCAGCAGCCAAAGTCAGGTCCAAGAGACCCAGTACTTC	CASSQSQVQETQYF
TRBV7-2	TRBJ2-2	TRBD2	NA	TGTGCCAGCAGCTCGGGACTAGCGAACACCGGGGAGCTGTTTTTT	CASSSGLANTGELFF
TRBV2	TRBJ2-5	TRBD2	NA	TGTGCCAGCAGTGTGACTAGCGGGGTAGAGACCCAGTACTTC	CASSVTSGVETQYF
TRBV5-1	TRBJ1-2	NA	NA	TGCGCCAGCAGCTTGGCACCCCTAGGGGGCTATGGCTACACCTTC	CASSLAPLGGYGYTF
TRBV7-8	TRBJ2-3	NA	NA	TGTGCCAGCAGCCCGACAGATACGCAGTATTTT	CASSPTDTQYF
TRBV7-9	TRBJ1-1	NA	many	TGTGCCAGCAGCCAAGAAGCTTTCTTT	CASSQEAFF
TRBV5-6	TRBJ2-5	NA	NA	TGTGCCAGCAGCTTTCTTAGCGAAGAGACCCAGTACTTC	CASSFLSEETQYF
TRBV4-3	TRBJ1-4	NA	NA	TGCGCCAGCAGCCAAGGAGGCTTTTATCAGACAGCCGCTAGTAATATACTGTTTTTT	CASSQGGFYQTAASNILFF
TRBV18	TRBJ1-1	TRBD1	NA	TGTGCCAGCTCACCACGAGTTGCGGGACAGGGCTCCGAAGCTTTCTTT	CASSPRVAGQGSEAFF
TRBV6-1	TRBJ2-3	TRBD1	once	TGTGCCAGCAGTGACCGGGACAGCAGCACAGATACGCAGTATTTT	CASSDRDSSTDTQYF
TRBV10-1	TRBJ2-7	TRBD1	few	TGCGCCAGCAGTGAGGACAGGGCCCGTTCCTACGAGCAGTACTTC	CASSEDRARSYEQYF
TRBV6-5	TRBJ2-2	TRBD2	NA	TGTGCCAGCAGATCCCCTAGCGGGGGGGGCCGGGAGCTGTTTTTT	CASRSPSGGGRELFF
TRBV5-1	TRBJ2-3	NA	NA	TGCGCCACCGGGCCGGAGGGGGATACGCAGTATTTT	CATGPEGDTQYF
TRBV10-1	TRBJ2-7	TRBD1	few	TGCGCCAGCAGTCCCGGGACAGGGGGACAGTACTTC	CASSPGTGGQYF
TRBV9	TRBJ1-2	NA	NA	TGTGCCAGCAGCGTAGGAGATTCCGCTAACTATGGCTACACCTTC	CASSVGDSANYGYTF
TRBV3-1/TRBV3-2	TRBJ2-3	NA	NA	TGTGCCAGCAGCCAAGATACACAAACGACGCAGTATTTT	CASSQDTQTTQYF
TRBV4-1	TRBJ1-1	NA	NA	TGCGCCAGCAGCCGCCAAGAGGGTCTGGACACTGAAGCTTTCTTT	CASSRQEGLDTEAFF
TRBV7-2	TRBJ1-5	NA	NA	TGTGCCAGCAGCCAGTCCCAGGGAAATCAGCCCCAGCATTTT	CASSQSQGNQPQHF
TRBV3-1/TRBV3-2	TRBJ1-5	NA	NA	TGTGCCAGCAGCCAAGGACGCGGGTATCAGCCCCAGCATTTT	CASSQGRGYQPQHF
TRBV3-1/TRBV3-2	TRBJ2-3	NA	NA	TGTGCCAGCAGCCAAGATCCGAGCACAGATACGCAGTATTTT	CASSQDPSTDTQYF
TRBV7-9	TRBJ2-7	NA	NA	TGTGCCAGCAGCTTGCAGGGGGGAATCTACGTGCAGTACTTC	CASSLQGGIYVQYF